Described below is a single TCR beta chain sequence and its context. The data originate from a study of CD8 T cells in Susac syndrome. The ends were cut back, 3 bases at V and 4 bases at J, with 18 bases in the middle. CDR3 length: 16 amino acids. Per the germline V gene, CDR1 is MDHEN and CDR2 is SYDVKM. Random hexamers served to reverse transcribe roughly 0.45 to 1 ug RNA. TCRdb reanalysed the immunoSEQ multiplex PCR reads using MiXCR and keeps one entry per CDR3 protein. The table includes about 300,000 distinct CDR3 sequences, 85% detected once. The TCR was taken from a human donor with multiple sclerosis. Sequenced sample: CD8+ T cells from PBMCs. V and J are TRBV28 and TRBJ1-1; no definite D call. The CDR3 sequence is CASSLDGGGRSTEAFF. In nucleotides, the CDR3 is TGTGCCAGCAGTTTGGACGGCGGAGGGAGGAGCACTGAAGCTTTCTTT.